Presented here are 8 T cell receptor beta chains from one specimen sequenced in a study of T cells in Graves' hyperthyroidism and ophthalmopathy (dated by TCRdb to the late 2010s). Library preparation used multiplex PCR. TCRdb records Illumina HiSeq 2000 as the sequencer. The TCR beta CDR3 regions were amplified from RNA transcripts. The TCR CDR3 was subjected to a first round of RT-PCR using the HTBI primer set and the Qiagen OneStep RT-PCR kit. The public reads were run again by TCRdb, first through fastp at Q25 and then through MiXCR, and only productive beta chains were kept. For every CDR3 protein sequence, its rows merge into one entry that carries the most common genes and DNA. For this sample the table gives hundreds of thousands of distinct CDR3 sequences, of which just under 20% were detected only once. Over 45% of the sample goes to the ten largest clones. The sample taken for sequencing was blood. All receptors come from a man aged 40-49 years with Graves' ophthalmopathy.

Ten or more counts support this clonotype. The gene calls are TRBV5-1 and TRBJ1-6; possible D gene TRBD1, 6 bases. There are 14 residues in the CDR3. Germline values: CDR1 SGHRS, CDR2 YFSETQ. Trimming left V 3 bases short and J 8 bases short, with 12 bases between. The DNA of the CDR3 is TGCGCCAGCAGCTCTGGACAGTATGATTCACCCCTCCACTTT. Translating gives CASSSGQYDSPLHF.

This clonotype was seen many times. This chain's CDR3 is CATGLAGMKRGVETQYF. The CDR3 DNA reads TGTGCCACCGGACTAGCGGGAATGAAGAGAGGGGTGGAGACCCAGTACTTC. This chain links TRBV28 with TRBJ2-5; 12 bases fit TRBD2. The CDR3 length is 17 residues. V was clipped by 10 bases and J by 5 bases; unmatched bases: 17. The germline gives CDR1 MDHEN, CDR2 SYDVKM.

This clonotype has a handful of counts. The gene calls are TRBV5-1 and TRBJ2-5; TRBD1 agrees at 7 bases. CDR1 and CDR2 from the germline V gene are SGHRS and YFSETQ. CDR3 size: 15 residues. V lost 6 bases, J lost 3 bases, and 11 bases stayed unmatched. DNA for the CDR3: TGCGCCAGCACCCCGAGACAGGGTCTCAAAGAGACCCAGTACTTC. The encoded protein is CASTPRQGLKETQYF.

The CDR3 loop reads CASRPGQASGNEQFF. In nucleotides, the CDR3 is TGTGCCAGCAGACCCGGACAGGCTTCGGGCAATGAGCAGTTCTTC. The chain links TRBV7-9 to TRBJ2-1; 7 bases are shared with TRBD1. Germline values: CDR1 SEHNR, CDR2 FQNEAQ (reference sequence). The CDR3 is 15 amino acids. The V gene end was trimmed by 6 bases and the J gene end by 6 bases; junction bases not matched to a gene: 11.

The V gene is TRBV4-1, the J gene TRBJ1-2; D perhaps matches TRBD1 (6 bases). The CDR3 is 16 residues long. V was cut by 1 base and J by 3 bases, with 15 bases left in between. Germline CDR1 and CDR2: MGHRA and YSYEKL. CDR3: CASSQVPRDNHYGYTF. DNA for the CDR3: TGCGCCAGCAGCCAAGTCCCCCGGGACAACCACTATGGCTACACCTTC.

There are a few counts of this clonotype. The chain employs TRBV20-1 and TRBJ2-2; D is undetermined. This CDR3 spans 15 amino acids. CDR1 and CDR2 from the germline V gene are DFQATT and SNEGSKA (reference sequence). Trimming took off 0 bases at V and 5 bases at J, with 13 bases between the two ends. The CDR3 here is CSARDYVRVTGELFF. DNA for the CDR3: TGCAGTGCTAGAGATTACGTTAGGGTAACCGGGGAGCTGTTTTTT.

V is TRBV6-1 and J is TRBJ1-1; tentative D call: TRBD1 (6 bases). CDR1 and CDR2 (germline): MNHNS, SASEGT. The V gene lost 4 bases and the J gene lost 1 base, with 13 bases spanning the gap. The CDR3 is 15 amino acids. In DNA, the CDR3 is TGTGCCAGCAGTGTCGATGGGGGCAGGAACACTGAAGCTTTCTTT. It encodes CASSVDGGRNTEAFF.

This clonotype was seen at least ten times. The CDR3 spells CASSLTAQEHSNQPQHF. The CDR3 nucleotides are TGTGCCAGCAGCCTCACCGCTCAGGAGCATAGCAATCAGCCCCAGCATTTT. This chain links TRBV11-2 with TRBJ1-5, with D hard to call. V lost 5 bases to trimming and J lost 0 bases, with 17 bases between them. Germline V gene sequence: CDR1 SGHAT, CDR2 FQNNGV. The CDR3 runs 17 residues.